This T cell receptor beta chain stems from a study of blood T cell repertoires in COVID-19 (dated by TCRdb to about 2020). In terms of the full investigation: The collaborator samples originated in the United States, Italy and Spain and spanned the acute and convalescent phases of COVID-19. A de-identified subject ID, COVID-19 status, age in years and sex were almost always included in the sample metadata. HLA class I and class II types, where available, came from metadata supplied by the sample provider rather than from assay-based typing. The samples were drawn from two sources: the first 160 participants of the ongoing ImmuneRACE study, and 1,000 to 1,500 subjects contributed by 6 global collaborators. The repertoires were released in a freely available public database meant as a resource for research on the immune response to SARS-CoV-2. The dataset comprised deeply sampled blood TCRbeta repertoires from subjects exposed to, actively infected with, or recovered from COVID-19. The prospective study material was composed of cDNA or gDNA derived from T cells, B-cell-depleted T cells, or PBMCs.

Sequences MDHEN (CDR1) and SYDVKM (CDR2) are obtained from the germline V gene. Measured from the cysteine to the phenylalanine, the CDR3 is 15 residues long. CDR3 DNA only is kept here, 45 bases in frame from base 1. At the junction V is shortened by 4 bases and J by 4 bases, with 16 bases in between. In Seattle, one collaborating source enrolled patients while the infection was active and tracked those patients longitudinally over the course of disease. The collaborating institutions used their own protocols to collect whole blood in K2EDTA tubes. For TCRbeta analysis, collaborator samples were shipped as frozen whole blood, as isolated PBMCs, or as DNA extracted from either sample type. Summary of the overall study and its limitations: Clinical and demographic metadata were provided uncurated, with the amount varying by source and participant.

On this clone: Its antigen is not yet known. Per-base qualities were not stored, and no clone one base away is much larger.

TCRbeta CDR3 regions were amplified from genomic DNA using the immunoSEQ Assay, a bias-controlled multiplex PCR. On the authors' methods: Nucleated cell counts per sample were estimated from amplification of reference gene primers within the assay. To quantify the absolute abundance of each unique TCRbeta CDR3 rearrangement, sequence reads were collapsed and filtered. For each sample, productive Simpson clonality was calculated as the square root of Simpson's diversity index across productive rearrangements. TCRdb obtained this table from immuneACCESS and retained in-frame rearrangements with V and J assigned. These tables miss some clones; where compared with another copy, unresolved V genes account for less than half of the shortfall, and the remainder is unexplained. The V and J calls and clone size come from that table; D and trimming were worked out from the DNA. The sample yields around 370,000 clones; 85% to 90% were counted once. Approximately 7.4% of the sample comes from the top ten.

The specimen sequenced was peripheral blood. The source is an older woman with COVID-19, enrolled during active disease. The receptor chain draws on TRBV28 and TRBJ1-1, and the D gene may be TRBD1, 5 bases matching. The DNA sequence follows: TGTGCCAGCAGTTCCCTCCAGGGTGTCGCCACTGAAGCTTTCTTT. This codes for CASSSLQGVATEAFF.